The entry below gives a single TCR beta chain sequence along with its context. Sequencing used immunoSEQ multiplex PCR; TCRdb keeps in-frame clones, though not all of them. The sample holds approximately 71,000 clones, 85% to 95% seen once. These data are taken from a study of T cell changes during pregnancy in multiple sclerosis. Germline CDR1 and CDR2: SNHLY and FYNNEI. With V trimmed by 4 bases and J by 0 bases, 3 bases remained unmatched. CDR3 size: 14 residues. The sequences come from peripheral blood, collected in the third trimester of pregnancy. The chain links TRBV2 to TRBJ2-7; 7 bases line up with TRBD1. The TCR sequence derives from a female donor with multiple sclerosis, enrolled in a pregnancy study. CDR3: CASSVGQTSYEQYF. The CDR3 nucleotides read TGTGCCAGCAGTGTGGGACAGACCTCCTACGAGCAGTACTTC. Looking up the rest from reference TRBV2 and TRBJ2-7 gives the full variable domain: EPEVTQTPSHQVTQMGQEVILRCVPISNHLYFYWYRQILGQKVEFLVSFYNNEISEKSEIFDDQFSVERPDGSNFTLKIRSTKLEDSAMYFCASSVGQTSYEQYFGPGTRLTVT.